This T cell receptor (beta chain) was obtained from a study of blood T cells in healthy people across ages. Background on the study: About one barcoded TCR beta cDNA was captured per two T cells.

Peripheral blood, about 9.8 milliliters per donor, was collected. PBMCs numbering at least 7 million were isolated per sample. A J-beta primer mix and a sample-barcoded 5' primer were used in a second PCR of roughly 7 to 12 cycles. CDR3-containing paired-end reads numbering at least 2.5 million came from each sample. A single record per CDR3 protein comes from TCRdb applying MiXCR to the 5' RACE reads. The sample records 720,000 or so distinct CDR3 sequences, around 41% being singletons. This clonotype was counted a few times. This receptor was identified in an elderly man in good health. Sequenced: blood.

CDR3: CASSLILGLADWMETQYF. The CDR3 DNA is TGTGCCAGCAGCTTAATTCTTGGGCTAGCGGACTGGATGGAGACCCAGTACTTC. V usage is TRBV7-3 and J usage is TRBJ2-5; 7 bases map to TRBD2. Germline-derived CDR1 and CDR2 are SGHTA and FQGTGA. V gave up 1 base and J gave up 5 bases; unmatched junction bases: 16. This CDR3 has 18 amino acids.